The rows below give T cell receptor beta chains drawn from one sample of a study of vaccination effects on CD4 cells after COVID-19. Their antigens remain unidentified. Repertoires were generated with immunoSEQ multiplex PCR, while TCRdb's copy carries only in-frame clones and drops some. The data show about 45,000 clones, 60% to 75% seen once. The material sequenced was CD4+ T cells from PBMCs cultured with a peptide pool, taken before COVID-19 vaccination. Receptor source: a human donor who had a prior SARS-CoV-2 infection. CDR3s include the opening cysteine and the closing phenylalanine or tryptophan.

v_gene	j_gene	CDR3aa
TRBV12-3/TRBV12-4	TRBJ1-5	CASMYFGQPQHF
TRBV5-1	TRBJ1-4	CASSSIGGVYEKLFF
TRBV2	TRBJ2-1	CASTLGTNNEQFF
TRBV5-1	TRBJ2-3	CASSSTNPSTDTQYF
TRBV5-1	TRBJ2-3	CASSPGTGGRADTQYF
TRBV3-1/TRBV3-2	TRBJ1-1	CASSRIGNTEAFF
TRBV4-1	TRBJ2-7	CASSPQGLGFYEQYF
TRBV13	TRBJ2-7	CASSPRRDRGLRQYF
TRBV2	TRBJ1-2	CASSGRGTSRYGYTF
TRBV21-1	TRBJ2-2	CASSKARGSNGFADTGELFF
TRBV5-1	TRBJ2-1	CASRLRAGLNEQFF
TRBV5-6	TRBJ2-7	CASSKDRSTYEQYF
TRBV5-1	TRBJ1-2	CASSSFRTGEYGYTF
TRBV24-1	TRBJ2-7	CATSDSLTSGNEQYF
TRBV21-1	TRBJ2-4	CASSDRGRRVAKNIQYF
TRBV4-1	TRBJ1-4	CASSQVEEGDEKLFF
TRBV2	TRBJ2-7	CASSDLEFRQIGGEQYF
TRBV5-6	TRBJ1-5	CASSLLGSNQPQHF
TRBV3-1/TRBV3-2	TRBJ1-6	CASSLPGGGSPLHF
TRBV29-1	TRBJ1-1	CSVATGLGTEAFF
TRBV15	TRBJ1-5	CATSRDSAGGDQPQHF
TRBV5-6	TRBJ2-4	CASSPSVVAGKNIQYF
TRBV5-1	TRBJ1-2	CASSIGQGGGYGYTF
TRBV10-3	TRBJ1-1	CAISEAGTGGEAFF
TRBV3-1/TRBV3-2	TRBJ1-2	CASSQDDRGYTF
TRBV5-5	TRBJ2-5	CASSFGGSLQETQYF
TRBV6-5	TRBJ2-1	CASSYSAGTYNEQFF
TRBV30	TRBJ1-6	CAWSAEGYSPLHF
TRBV11-3	TRBJ2-1	CASSLDQTSGSKNEQFF
TRBV19	TRBJ1-5	CASSIVWTGRKGNQPQHF
TRBV5-6	TRBJ1-1	CASSPIPRDGEAFF
TRBV7-2	TRBJ1-6	CASSLAGEVTPLHF
TRBV4-2	TRBJ1-5	CASSQDSQEDNQPQHF
TRBV7-3	TRBJ2-3	CASSLAGEGIDTQYF
TRBV18	TRBJ1-2	CASSPPATTYNYGYTF
TRBV12-3/TRBV12-4	TRBJ2-7	CASSLTVTYEQYF
TRBV4-2	TRBJ1-4	CASSQDKNEKLFF
TRBV11-3	TRBJ1-1	CASSRDLRGTEAFF
TRBV30	TRBJ2-2	CAWKGLAGARAGELFF
TRBV7-2	TRBJ2-3	CASSLASGGRDTQYF
TRBV6-2/TRBV6-3	TRBJ1-1	CASGLRGLSHTEAFF
TRBV5-5	TRBJ1-4	CASSLGTANEKLFF
TRBV20-1	TRBJ1-1	CSARDHRGAFF
TRBV5-1	TRBJ1-1	CASRTGTGGFNTEAFF
TRBV4-3	TRBJ2-5	CASSQDWGFGETQYF
TRBV29-1	TRBJ1-6	CSVGDGANSPLHF
TRBV10-3	TRBJ2-5	CAISMGQGALETQYF
TRBV7-2	TRBJ2-5	CASSHGTREETQYF